The clone carrying this TCR beta chain occurred a few times. The data were obtained in a study of blood T cells in healthy people across ages. The V segment lost 0 bases and the J segment 2 bases; nucleotides outside the gene matches: 3. CDR1 is LGHNA, CDR2 YNFKEQ, per germline. The CDR3 is 16 amino acids. Drawn from each donor were approximately 10 milliliters of peripheral blood. Alongside a J-beta primer mix, a sample-barcoded 5' primer served in a second PCR lasting roughly 7 to 12 cycles. TCRdb re-called the 5' RACE reads through MiXCR, storing one row per CDR3 protein. The table has hundreds of thousands of distinct CDR3 sequences, about 30% seen once.

Specimen: blood. The gene calls are TRBV4-2 and TRBJ2-2, with TRBD1 matching over 7 bases. The receptor's source is a woman aged 80 or over in good health. The DNA of the CDR3 is TGTGCCAGCAGCCAAGAAAGGGACAGAAACACCGGGGAGCTGTTTTTT. The encoded protein is CASSQERDRNTGELFF.